What follows are 18 T cell receptor beta chains derived from one specimen sequenced in a study of Ad26.COV2.S vaccination and SARS-CoV-2 variants. Assay: immunoSEQ multiplex PCR; the TCRdb copy retains only in-frame clones and omits some. Of hundreds of thousands of clones in the sample, around nine tenths were seen once. Documented treatment: 15 to 20 received Ad26.COV2.S at low or high dose, single or two shots; 5 received placebo; per-sample allocation not given. Day 63 after the first vaccine or placebo injection was the time point for sampling. The sample in question was peripheral blood, obtained in a trial of Ad26.COV2.S vaccine versus placebo. These receptors originate from a person between 18 and 65 years old who received the Ad26.COV2.S COVID-19 vaccine or a placebo.

The chain joins TRBV12-2 to TRBJ1-5; the table gives TRBD1 as D, unverified against the DNA. TRBV12-2 is a pseudogene locus. The CDR3 runs to 17 residues. In nucleotides, the CDR3 is TGTGCAAGTCGCTTACCAACAAGGACAGGGAGAAATCAGCCCCAGCATTTT. As protein: CASRLPTRTGRNQPQHF.

The V and J genes are TRBV7-8 and TRBJ2-7; 8 nucleotides match TRBD1. Per the germline V gene, CDR1 is SGHVS and CDR2 is FQNEAQ. CDR3 length: 16 residues. V was pared by 2 bases and J by 5 bases, with 11 bases of the junction left unmatched. The CDR3, as DNA: TGTGCCAGCAGCTTATTTACCGGAGGGACAGGAGACGAGCAGTACTTC. Translating gives CASSLFTGGTGDEQYF. Filled out from reference TRBV7-8 and TRBJ2-7, the complete variable domain reads GAGVSQSPRYKVAKRGQDVALRCDPISGHVSLFWYQQALGQGPEFLTYFQNEAQLDKSGLPSDRFFAERPEGSVSTLKIQRTQQEDSAVYLCASSLFTGGTGDEQYFGPGTRLTVT.

The chain couples TRBV13 to TRBJ2-7; 7 positions agree with TRBD1. Per germline, CDR1 PRHDT and CDR2 FYEKMQ (reference sequence). CDR3 length: 14 amino acids. V dropped 7 bases and J dropped 2; count of bases not matched to a gene: 8. The CDR3 loop reads CASTLGQTPYEQYF. CDR3 sequence (DNA): TGTGCCAGCACACTGGGACAGACGCCCTACGAGCAGTACTTC.

The chain links TRBV9 to TRBJ2-5; 7 nucleotides line up with TRBD2. V lost 3 bases to trimming and J lost 3 bases; unmatched junction nucleotides: 2. CDR3 length: 13 residues. CDR1 is SGDLS and CDR2 is YYNGEE in the germline V gene. CDR3 coding DNA: TGTGCCAGCAGCGATCTAGCGGAAGAGACCCAGTACTTC. Translating it yields CASSDLAEETQYF.

V is TRBV5-1 and J is TRBJ2-7; D gene unclear. V shed 1 base and J shed 0 bases, with 8 bases lying between them. This CDR3 has 14 residues. Germline V gene sequence: CDR1 SGHRS, CDR2 YFSETQ. CDR3 nucleotide sequence: TGCGCCAGCAGCTTGCCTACCAGCTCCTACGAGCAGTACTTC. This translates into CASSLPTSSYEQYF.

The chain combines TRBV5-1 with TRBJ1-2; D not certain. V lost 4 bases and J 0 bases, leaving 13 bases between the germline ends. CDR1 is SGHRS, CDR2 YFSETQ, per germline. CDR3 length equals 15 residues. CDR3 DNA: TGCGCCAGCAGCCTTGGGAGGGCTTCTAACTATGGCTACACCTTC. Its protein is CASSLGRASNYGYTF.

The J gene is TRBJ1-1, the V gene TRBV5-6; D remains ambiguous. The ends were cut back, 3 bases at V and 5 bases at J, with 11 bases in the middle. Germline V gene data show CDR1 as SGHDT and CDR2 as YYEEEE. The CDR3 is made up of 13 amino acids. DNA for the CDR3: TGTGCCAGCAGCTCACGGGCCGGTACTGAAGCTTTCTTT. Translated: CASSSRAGTEAFF.

This chain joins TRBV5-6 and TRBJ2-2; D remains unclear. The germline V and J ends were trimmed by 2 bases and 6 bases, with 5 bases remaining between them. Germline V CDR1 and CDR2: SGHDT, YYEEEE. CDR3 size: 12 residues. CDR3 bases: TGTGCCAGCAGCTTTGGGTCCGGGGAGCTGTTTTTT. Translating it yields CASSFGSGELFF.

V usage is TRBV7-9 and J usage is TRBJ1-1; possibly TRBD1 for D (5 bases). V was clipped by 5 bases and J by 0 bases, with 19 bases between them. Germline loops: CDR1 SEHNR, CDR2 FQNEAQ (reference sequence). This CDR3 region has 17 residues. The CDR3 nucleotides read TGTGCCAGCAGCCACGGGGGAGTCTCCCTTATGAACACTGAAGCTTTCTTT. Translation gives CASSHGGVSLMNTEAFF.

This clone was counted a single time. Other DNA sequences of this sample code for an identical CDR3. CDR3 bases: TGTGCCAGCAGTTTGGGTCGGTATGGCTACACCTTC. Protein product: CASSLGRYGYTF. The V gene is TRBV12-3 or TRBV12-4, the J gene TRBJ1-2; D is unclear. The CDR3 spans 12 residues. Trimming took 3 bases from V and 5 from J, leaving 7 bases between them.

A few counts support this clone. This sequence joins TRBV5-8 and TRBJ1-6; 10 positions agree with TRBD1. The CDR3 consists of 15 residues. With 2 bases clipped from V and 6 bases from J, the junction kept 2 bases outside the gene matches. Looked up from germline, CDR1 is SGHTS and CDR2 is YDEGEE. The CDR3 loop reads CASSLDRGRNSPLHF. The DNA for the CDR3 is TGTGCCAGCAGCTTAGACAGGGGGCGTAATTCACCCCTCCACTTT.

V usage is TRBV6-5 and J usage is TRBJ2-3; D gene unclear. The V gene lost 7 bases and the J gene lost 3 bases, with 14 bases spanning the gap. The V gene's germline CDR1 is MNHEY and CDR2 SVGAGI. The CDR3 length is 14 residues. Here the CDR3 reads CASKQMAITDTQYF. The CDR3 DNA reads as TGTGCCAGCAAACAGATGGCGATTACAGATACGCAGTATTTT.

The genes are TRBV19 and TRBJ1-1, with D unclear. This CDR3 has 16 residues. V was cut by 6 bases and J by 1 base, with 18 bases left in between. CDR1 is LNHDA, CDR2 SQIVND, per germline (reference sequence). DNA for the CDR3: TGTGCCAGTAGGTCCCTATTCGGGCTTACGAACACTGAAGCTTTCTTT. It translates to CASRSLFGLTNTEAFF.

The genes are TRBV6-5 and TRBJ2-7; D is unclear. Germline V lookup: CDR1 MNHEY, CDR2 SVGAGI. The CDR3 covers 14 residues. Deletions cut 4 bases from V and 3 bases from J, with 13 bases between. The CDR3 sequence: CASSSRTESYEQYF. CDR3 bases: TGTGCCAGCAGTTCTAGGACGGAGAGCTACGAGCAGTACTTC.

This rearrangement joins TRBV19 to TRBJ2-4; no reliable D call. V was clipped by 1 base and J by 7 bases, with 2 bases between them. The CDR3 sequence is 11 residues long. Germline-derived CDR1 and CDR2 are LNHDA and SQIVND (reference sequence). The CDR3 is CASSIANIQYF. In DNA form, the CDR3 reads TGTGCCAGTAGTATAGCCAACATTCAGTACTTC. Looking up the rest from reference TRBV19 and TRBJ2-4 gives the full variable domain: DGGITQSPKYLFRKEGQNVTLSCEQNLNHDAMYWYRQDPGQGLRLIYYSQIVNDFQKGDIAEGYSVSREKKESFPLTVTSAQKNPTAFYLCASSIANIQYFGAGTRLSVL.

V usage is TRBV5-1 and J usage is TRBJ1-1; D is perhaps TRBD1 (6 bases). This CDR3 is built from 16 residues. Germline loops: CDR1 SGHRS, CDR2 YFSETQ. V lost 4 bases and J lost 1, with 17 bases in between. CDR3 in amino acids: CASSLPQGFGNTEAFF. The CDR3 bases are TGCGCCAGCAGCCTGCCCCAGGGGTTCGGGAACACTGAAGCTTTCTTT.

J is TRBJ2-7 and V is TRBV4-2, with D possibly being TRBD1 (6 bases). CDR3 length: 16 amino acids. The V and J ends lost 0 bases and 0 bases respectively, with 12 bases between them. The germline V gene encodes CDR1 LGHNA and CDR2 YNFKEQ. The CDR3 sequence is CASSQDSTGRSYEQYF. The CDR3 nucleotides are TGTGCCAGCAGCCAAGATAGTACAGGGCGCTCCTACGAGCAGTACTTC.

This chain uses TRBV7-2 with TRBJ2-5, with 11 positions matching TRBD2. J was trimmed by 5 bases and V by 2 bases; bases with no gene match: 4. Per germline, CDR1 SGHTA and CDR2 FQGNSA. The CDR3 is 15 residues long. The CDR3 spells CASSLRGLAGETQYF. In DNA, the CDR3 is TGTGCCAGCAGCTTACGAGGACTAGCGGGTGAGACCCAGTACTTC.